Below are 30 T cell receptor beta chains sequenced from a single sample in a study of human CD8 memory T cell subsets. TPEX cells were exhausted-like CCR7+ PD-1+ TIGIT+ early memory CD8+ T cells. Libraries of TCR beta chains were produced by 5' RACE (UMI-labeled). TCRdb reprocessed the 5' RACE reads and stores each CDR3 protein as one record, lacking DNA. The sample features about 6,500 distinct CDR3 sequences, with about 21% in its top ten. The sample consisted of CD8+ T cells from PBMCs. The receptor set was obtained from a human donor in good health.

The chain has TRBV2 and TRBJ2-2; TCRdb's D gene call, TRBD2, goes unchecked for lack of DNA. CDR1 is SNHLY and CDR2 is FYNNEI in the germline V gene. The CDR3 is 14 residues long. CDR3 protein: CASLGLANTGELFF.

The gene calls are TRBV11-2 and TRBJ1-2. The CDR3 totals 13 residues. Germline values: CDR1 SGHAT, CDR2 FQNNGV. The CDR3 loop is CASTDSRSYGYTF.

The J gene is TRBJ2-1, the V gene TRBV5-4; TCRdb's D call of TRBD2 is untestable without DNA. The CDR3 covers 17 residues. Germline V gene lookup returns CDR1 SGHNT and CDR2 YYREEE (reference sequence). This chain's CDR3 is CASSLSSGRPFYNEQFF.

The chain couples TRBV7-9 to TRBJ2-3; TCRdb reports TRBD1, a call that lacks DNA to check it against. The CDR3 is 15 amino acids. Germline V CDR1 and CDR2: SEHNR, FQNEAQ (reference sequence). The CDR3: CASSPPGVSTDTQYF.

By frequency, this clonotype is medium-sized. The chain uses TRBV7-6 and TRBJ1-1. The CDR3 consists of 14 residues. CDR1 and CDR2 from the germline V gene are SGHVS and FNYEAQ. CDR3 region: CASSLVEANTEAFF. Supplemented by reference TRBV7-6 and TRBJ1-1, the full variable domain reads GAGVSQSPRYKVTKRGQDVALRCDPISGHVSLYWYRQALGQGPEFLTYFNYEAQQDKSGLPNDRFSAERPEGSISTLTIQRTEQRDSAMYRCASSLVEANTEAFFGQGTRLTVV.

This rearrangement joins TRBV11-2 to TRBJ2-7; the D gene TCRdb calls, TRBD2, cannot be checked with no DNA. The germline V gene encodes CDR1 SGHAT and CDR2 FQNNGV. CDR3 length: 12 amino acids. Here the CDR3 reads CASRGRAREQYF. Using reference TRBV11-2 and TRBJ2-7 for the parts outside the CDR3, the full variable domain is EAGVAQSPRYKIIEKRQSVAFWCNPISGHATLYWYQQILGQGPKLLIQFQNNGVVDDSQLPKDRFSAERLKGVDSTLKIQPAKLEDSAVYLCASRGRAREQYFGPGTRLTVT.

Measured by frequency, this clonotype is medium-sized. The chain joins TRBV7-3 to TRBJ2-1; the D call of TRBD2 rests on TCRdb alone, since no DNA is present to check it. The CDR3 is 14 residues long. Germline CDR1 SGHTA, CDR2 FQGTGA. Here the CDR3 reads CASSLLAGINEQFF.

J is TRBJ2-7 and V is TRBV9; TCRdb indicates TRBD1, and absent DNA this call remains unverified. Germline CDR1 reads SGDLS; CDR2 reads YYNGEE. The length of the CDR3 is 15 residues. This chain's CDR3 is CASSVAGQGPGEQYF.

This chain links TRBV15 with TRBJ2-3; without DNA, the TCRdb call of TRBD2 cannot be checked. The CDR3 covers 12 residues. Germline assignment: CDR1 LNHNV and CDR2 YYDKDF (reference sequence). The CDR3 here is CATSRNREAQYF.

By frequency, this clonotype is medium-sized. V and J are TRBV7-9 and TRBJ2-1. The germline CDR1 and CDR2 sequences are SEHNR and FQNEAQ (reference sequence). There are 15 residues in the CDR3. CDR3 protein: CASSSSLESHNEQFF.

The V gene is TRBV7-9, the J gene TRBJ2-7. The CDR3 length is 13 residues. CDR1 is SEHNR, CDR2 FQNEAQ, per germline (reference sequence). The CDR3 region is CASRRIRGYEQYF.

This chain uses TRBV9 with TRBJ1-1; no DNA is available, so the TRBD1 call from TCRdb remains unchecked. The germline CDR1 and CDR2 sequences are SGDLS and YYNGEE. CDR3 length: 15 residues. CDR3 protein: CASSVAWGMNTEAFF.

The rearrangement uses TRBV29-1 and TRBJ1-1; TCRdb's assignment of TRBD1 cannot be checked, as there is no DNA. Germline loops: CDR1 SQVTM, CDR2 ANQGSEA. The CDR3 extends over 13 amino acids. Here the CDR3 reads CSVTTEMNTEAFF.

This clonotype ranks as medium-sized (0.01 to 0.1%) in terms of frequency. The rearrangement links TRBV5-1 to TRBJ2-1. Looked up from germline, CDR1 is SGHRS and CDR2 is YFSETQ. This CDR3 has 12 residues. CDR3 region: CASSLQGYEQFF.

This chain joins TRBV29-1 and TRBJ2-1; as DNA is missing, the TRBD2 call by TCRdb cannot be tested. This CDR3 has 15 residues. Germline values: CDR1 SQVTM, CDR2 ANQGSEA. The CDR3 protein is CSVGHSLAGFGEQFF.

This chain's CDR3 is CASSQLAVPMANEQFF. This chain connects TRBV27 to TRBJ2-1; TCRdb designates TRBD2, a call that cannot be tested without DNA. Germline V CDR1 and CDR2: MNHEY, SMNVEV (reference sequence). This CDR3 has 16 amino acids.

The chain carries TRBV2 and TRBJ2-7; TCRdb's D call of TRBD2 is untestable without DNA. CDR1 and CDR2 from the germline V gene are SNHLY and FYNNEI. This CDR3 has 15 amino acids. The CDR3 sequence: CASSSLASGDYEQYF.

This chain uses TRBV29-1 with TRBJ2-7; TCRdb's D call, TRBD1, is unchecked because there is no DNA. CDR3 length equals 13 residues. Germline V gene sequence: CDR1 SQVTM, CDR2 ANQGSEA. This chain's CDR3 is CSAGTGDFYEQYF.

The CDR3: CASSFRRGNEQFF. The rearrangement uses TRBV12-3 or TRBV12-4 and TRBJ2-1; the TCRdb call, TRBD1, lacks DNA for checking. This CDR3 comprises 13 residues.

The chain recombines TRBV11-2 with TRBJ1-1. The CDR3 sequence is 14 residues long. Germline V CDR1 and CDR2: SGHAT, FQNNGV. CDR3 region: CASSLGGVATEAFF.

V is TRBV18 and J is TRBJ2-7; checking the TCRdb D call of TRBD2 is not possible without DNA. The germline gives CDR1 KGHSH, CDR2 LQKENI. This CDR3 spans 16 amino acids. The CDR3 sequence: CASSSGLAGSLREQYF.

The chain couples TRBV29-1 to TRBJ2-5; TCRdb calls TRBD1, which cannot be checked without DNA. Germline V CDR1 and CDR2: SQVTM, ANQGSEA. The CDR3 loop spans 13 amino acids. CDR3 region: CSVETGQARTQYF.

This clonotype is identified as medium-sized from frequency. The chain recombines TRBV24-1 with TRBJ2-2; TCRdb's D gene call, TRBD2, goes unchecked for lack of DNA. This CDR3 spans 14 amino acids. Germline lookup yields CDR1 KGHDR and CDR2 SFDVKD. CDR3 in amino acids: CATSDPLATGELFF.

The V gene is TRBV12-3 or TRBV12-4, the J gene TRBJ1-2; no DNA is available, so the TRBD1 call from TCRdb remains unchecked. The CDR3 consists of 13 residues. The CDR3 sequence is CASSFRTGRGYTF.

V is TRBV29-1 and J is TRBJ2-1; TCRdb picks TRBD2, but there is no DNA to check that call. The CDR3 extends over 12 amino acids. CDR1 and CDR2 (germline): SQVTM, ANQGSEA. CDR3 sequence: CSVLAGANEQFF.

This rearrangement joins TRBV7-9 to TRBJ2-7; TCRdb picks TRBD1, but there is no DNA to check that call. The CDR3 is 14 amino acids. Germline assignment: CDR1 SEHNR and CDR2 FQNEAQ (reference sequence). CDR3 in amino acids: CASAPGTGGNEQYF.

This CDR3 is CARDRPNTEAFF. The chain links TRBV2 to TRBJ1-1; TCRdb proposes TRBD1, but this gene call is untestable without DNA. CDR3 length: 12 residues. CDR1 is SNHLY, CDR2 FYNNEI, per germline.

This clonotype is classed as medium-sized (0.01 to 0.1%) by frequency. The V call is TRBV6-1, the J call TRBJ1-1; with no DNA, the TCRdb D assignment of TRBD1 cannot be verified. CDR3 length equals 16 residues. From germline, CDR1 is MNHNS and CDR2 SASEGT. The chain's CDR3 is CASGSPWDFGGAEAFF.

This clonotype is classed as medium-sized (0.01 to 0.1%) by frequency. The chain carries TRBV13 and TRBJ1-2. The CDR3 consists of 15 residues. CDR1 PRHDT and CDR2 FYEKMQ come from the germline V gene (reference sequence). This chain's CDR3 is CASRNRGGPRNGYTF.

The chain carries TRBV4-1 and TRBJ2-3; TCRdb returns TRBD2, unconfirmable since there is no DNA. Germline CDR1 reads MGHRA; CDR2 reads YSYEKL. The CDR3 spans 16 residues. CDR3 region: CASSQTPSGSLDTQYF.